This passage covers 27 T cell receptor beta chains from one sample sequenced in a study of control samples from healthy donors and cancer patients (dated by TCRdb to about 2020). Libraries were prepared through the immunoSEQ multiplex PCR assay. TCRdb limited this immuneACCESS table to in-frame rearrangements with V and J called. A share of clones is missing; checked studies link under half to unresolved V genes, and the rest is unexplained. The sample table contains 35,000 to 55,000 clones; only one count was recorded for more than 75% of them. In total, the top ten clones hold about 9.4% of the sample. The sample was PBMCs. All receptors derive from a woman aged 55-75 years with lung cancer.

This chain connects TRBV18 to TRBJ1-1, with 8 bases lining up with TRBD1. Germline loops: CDR1 KGHSH, CDR2 LQKENI. V lost 4 bases and J lost 2; bases outside the gene matches: 6. This CDR3 spans 15 amino acids. CDR3 coding DNA: TGTGCCAGCTCACTGCGGACAGGGCCTAACACTGAAGCTTTCTTT. Translating it yields CASSLRTGPNTEAFF.

The table lists this clone with a count of one. A junction boundary mismatches the germline segment, possibly from a read error. The V gene is TRBV30, the J gene TRBJ2-7; 10 positions agree with TRBD1. This CDR3 contains 11 residues. Germline V gives CDR1 GTSNPN, CDR2 SVGIG (reference sequence). CDR3: CAWAGTGDPCF. CDR3 sequence (DNA): TGTGCCTGGGCCGGGACAGGGGATCCCTGCTTC.

The chain has TRBV19 and TRBJ1-2; D is unclear. The CDR3 runs to 15 residues. CDR1 and CDR2 (germline): LNHDA, SQIVND (reference sequence). Trimming shortened V by 0 bases and J by 4 bases, and 12 bases separated the two germline ends. The CDR3, as DNA: TGTGCCAGTAGTATAGATCGGGGTTCCGGCTATGGCTACACCTTC. Encoded protein: CASSIDRGSGYGYTF.

This sequence joins TRBV9 and TRBJ2-2; D is unclear. Germline V lookup: CDR1 SGDLS, CDR2 YYNGEE. V was trimmed by 1 base and J by 1 base, leaving 11 bases between them. This CDR3 is 16 amino acids long. The DNA for the CDR3 is TGTGCCAGCAGCGTATCCTGGTGGGGGAACACCGGGGAGCTGTTTTTT. Translated, it gives CASSVSWWGNTGELFF.

The chain carries TRBV4-3 and TRBJ2-1; TRBD2 is a possible D gene (5 bases). Germline-derived CDR1 and CDR2 are LGHNA and YSLEER. The CDR3 contains 13 residues. Trimming took 4 bases from V and 4 from J, leaving 8 bases between them. The CDR3 spells CASSPGSYNEQFF. The DNA for the CDR3 is TGCGCCAGCAGCCCGGGGTCTTACAATGAGCAGTTCTTC.

The chain recombines TRBV28 with TRBJ1-2; D unresolved. The CDR3 is made up of 14 amino acids. V lost 7 bases to trimming and J lost 3 bases, with 15 bases between them. CDR1 is MDHEN and CDR2 is SYDVKM in the germline V gene. The CDR3 sequence: CASTQPSAYYGYTF. Written as DNA, the CDR3 is TGTGCCAGCACCCAGCCCTCAGCCTACTATGGCTACACCTTC.

This chain uses TRBV5-1 with TRBJ2-1; 8 bases line up with TRBD2. V shed 0 bases and J 7 bases; nucleotides not matched to a gene: 6. The CDR3 has 15 amino acids. CDR1 and CDR2 from the germline V gene are SGHRS and YFSETQ. The CDR3 DNA reads as TGCGCCAGCAGCTTGGGGGCGGGAGGAGTGAATGAGCAGTTCTTC. Its translation: CASSLGAGGVNEQFF.

This clone was seen a handful of times. V usage is TRBV19 and J usage is TRBJ1-2; possible D gene TRBD1, 6 bases. Trimming cost V 4 bases and J 7 bases, with 13 bases left between them. The CDR3 runs to 13 residues. In germline, CDR1 is LNHDA, CDR2 SQIVND (reference sequence). CDR3 residues: CASSTRTGAGYTF. The CDR3 nucleotides are TGTGCCAGTAGTACTCGGACGGGGGCTGGCTACACCTTC.

This clone appeared a few times. The chain carries TRBV6-6 and TRBJ1-1; D is unclear. V was shortened by 4 bases and J by 1 base, with 4 bases between the two germline ends. Germline CDR1 reads MNHNY; CDR2 reads SVGAGI (reference sequence). CDR3 length: 12 residues. CDR3 nucleotide sequence: TGTGCCAGCAGTTTCCGGAACACTGAAGCTTTCTTT. Protein: CASSFRNTEAFF.

The CDR3 is CASSEGVRGAGYGYTF. The CDR3 bases are TGTGCCAGCAGTGAAGGCGTCAGGGGAGCGGGCTATGGCTACACCTTC. The chain carries TRBV6-1 and TRBJ1-2; tentatively, D is TRBD1 (6 bases). The CDR3 runs to 16 residues. V was pared by 1 base and J by 4 bases, with 16 bases between. Germline CDR1 MNHNS, CDR2 SASEGT.

This chain links TRBV7-9 with TRBJ2-5; D might be TRBD1 or TRBD2, each matching 5 bases. This CDR3 comprises 13 residues. Germline V gene data show CDR1 as SEHNR and CDR2 as FQNEAQ (reference sequence). V lost 2 bases and J lost 5, with 9 bases in between. CDR3 loop: CASSLRGAETQYF. The CDR3 coding sequence is TGTGCCAGCAGCTTAAGGGGAGCTGAGACCCAGTACTTC.

This sequence joins TRBV6-5 and TRBJ1-2; 10 bases agree with TRBD1. Trimming at V came to 0 bases and at J to 8 bases, leaving 6 bases not matched to a gene. The CDR3 runs 15 residues. Germline assignment: CDR1 MNHEY and CDR2 SVGAGI. CDR3 region: CASSYSLRTGGGYTF. The DNA for the CDR3 is TGTGCCAGCAGTTACTCTCTTAGGACAGGGGGAGGCTACACCTTC.

V is TRBV24-1 and J is TRBJ2-5, with TRBD2 matching 7 bases. The CDR3 has 16 residues. Per germline, CDR1 KGHDR and CDR2 SFDVKD. The trim removed 4 bases at V and 2 bases at J, leaving 9 bases unmatched. The CDR3 DNA follows: TGTGCCACCAGTGAGGGGGTAGCGGGTAGACAAGAGACCCAGTACTTC. Translated: CATSEGVAGRQETQYF.

The chain uses TRBV5-6 and TRBJ2-2; TRBD1 agrees at 7 bases. Germline loops: CDR1 SGHDT, CDR2 YYEEEE. The CDR3 is made up of 18 amino acids. V shed 2 bases, J shed 2 bases, and the junction held 12 bases outside the gene matches. CDR3 loop: CASSLRWGQLVNTGELFF. Written as DNA, the CDR3 is TGTGCCAGCAGCTTAAGATGGGGACAGCTAGTTAACACCGGGGAGCTGTTTTTT. The full variable domain, in which reference TRBV5-6 and TRBJ2-2 provide the parts outside the CDR3, is DAGVTQSPTHLIKTRGQQVTLRCSPKSGHDTVSWYQQALGQGPQFIFQYYEEEERQRGNFPDRFSGHQFPNYSSELNVNALLLGDSALYLCASSLRWGQLVNTGELFFGEGSRLTVL.

The chain uses TRBV6-2 or TRBV6-3 and TRBJ1-5; possible D gene TRBD1, 5 bases. The V end was cut by 0 bases, the J end by 0 bases, with 12 bases between. Germline V lookup: CDR1 MNHEY, CDR2 SVGEGT. CDR3 size: 17 residues. The CDR3 reads CASSYSIGGYSNQPQHF. The CDR3 DNA follows: TGTGCCAGCAGTTACTCGATTGGGGGGTATAGCAATCAGCCCCAGCATTTT.

The chain recombines TRBV27 with TRBJ1-1; 10 nucleotides agree with TRBD1. Germline V gene lookup returns CDR1 MNHEY and CDR2 SMNVEV (reference sequence). V shed 5 bases, J shed 3 bases, and the junction held 6 bases outside the gene matches. This CDR3 comprises 15 residues. The chain's CDR3 is CASSPPDRGDTEAFF. The CDR3 coding sequence is TGTGCCAGCAGTCCCCCGGACAGGGGGGACACTGAAGCTTTCTTT.

This chain connects TRBV11-2 to TRBJ2-3, with a weak D call TRBD2 (5 bases). The CDR3 is made up of 14 amino acids. Germline V CDR1 and CDR2: SGHAT, FQNNGV. The V end lost 5 bases, the J end lost 8 bases, and 17 bases lay between the germline ends. The chain's CDR3 is CASSDPRELVTQYF. The CDR3 region has the DNA TGTGCCAGCAGCGATCCGAGGGAGTTGGTTACGCAGTATTTT. Full variable domain (rest looked up from reference TRBV11-2 and TRBJ2-3): EAGVAQSPRYKIIEKRQSVAFWCNPISGHATLYWYQQILGQGPKLLIQFQNNGVVDDSQLPKDRFSAERLKGVDSTLKIQPAKLEDSAVYLCASSDPRELVTQYFGPGTRLTVL.

This clone was observed once. The rearrangement uses TRBV19 and TRBJ1-1; D may be TRBD1 (5 bases). The CDR3 runs to 15 residues. CDR1 is LNHDA, CDR2 SQIVND, per germline (reference sequence). Trimming pared 5 bases from V and 5 bases from J, leaving 18 bases between. The CDR3 sequence is CASSEGAGRGTEAFF. The CDR3 region has the DNA TGTGCCAGTAGTGAAGGGGCCGGTCGAGGGACTGAAGCTTTCTTT.

V and J are TRBV6-1 and TRBJ1-3; D is uncertain. CDR1 MNHNS and CDR2 SASEGT come from the germline V gene. The V end was cut by 0 bases, the J end by 0 bases, with 6 bases between. The CDR3 loop spans 15 amino acids. As DNA, the CDR3 is TGTGCCAGCAGTGAAGCGCCAGACTCTGGAAACACCATATATTTT. This codes for CASSEAPDSGNTIYF.

The rearrangement uses TRBV7-2 and TRBJ2-7, with D perhaps matching TRBD1 or TRBD2 (7 bases each). V was trimmed by 5 bases and J by 6 bases, leaving 20 bases between them. Germline V lookup: CDR1 SGHTA, CDR2 FQGNSA. The CDR3 sequence is 15 residues long. The CDR3 DNA sequence: TGTGCCAGCAGCCCGCAAAGCGGGACAGCGATCGAGCAGTACTTC. Its protein product is CASSPQSGTAIEQYF.

This clone occurred once. At one boundary the junction diverges from the germline segment, which might be a read error. The chain combines TRBV3-1 (or the pseudogene TRBV3-2) with TRBJ2-1; no firm D call. This CDR3 spans 11 amino acids. Germline lookup yields CDR1 LGHDT and CDR2 YNNKEL (reference sequence). This CDR3 is CASSEENEQFF. CDR3 DNA sequence: TGTGCCAGCAGCGAAGAGAATGAGCAGTTCTTC.

The genes are TRBV18 and TRBJ1-2, with D possibly TRBD1 on 6 matching bases. V was cut by 3 bases and J by 2 bases, with 13 bases left in between. The CDR3 is 15 amino acids. The germline V gene encodes CDR1 KGHSH and CDR2 LQKENI. This chain's CDR3 is CASSPPEGENYGYTF. The CDR3, as DNA: TGTGCCAGCTCACCCCCCGAGGGGGAGAACTATGGCTACACCTTC.

This sequence joins TRBV5-4 and TRBJ2-2; 14 nucleotides agree with TRBD2. Per germline, CDR1 SGHNT and CDR2 YYREEE (reference sequence). The CDR3 consists of 18 residues. Trimming cost V 3 bases and J 3 bases; bases outside gene matches: 7. The chain's CDR3 is CASSSGTSGSMDTGELFF. Here the CDR3 DNA reads TGTGCCAGCAGCTCCGGGACTAGCGGGAGTATGGACACCGGGGAGCTGTTTTTT.

This rearrangement joins TRBV4-1 to TRBJ2-2; D might be TRBD1 or TRBD2, each matching 5 bases. In germline, CDR1 is MGHRA, CDR2 YSYEKL. V was cut by 0 bases and J by 7 bases, with 12 bases left in between. The CDR3 contains 15 residues. CDR3 amino acids: CASSQDEGYDGELFF. Here the CDR3 DNA reads TGCGCCAGCAGCCAAGATGAGGGGTATGACGGGGAGCTGTTTTTT.

This sequence joins TRBV7-6 and TRBJ2-1; either TRBD1 or TRBD2 may supply D (6 bases each). V lost 6 bases and J lost 7, with 28 bases in between. The CDR3 has 18 amino acids. Germline CDR1 reads SGHVS; CDR2 reads FNYEAQ. CDR3 nucleotides: TGTGCCAGCAGTTCCCTCGGGGGACAAGATTTTGAGGGGAATGAGCAGTTCTTC. Protein sequence: CASSSLGGQDFEGNEQFF.

The chain combines TRBV5-1 with TRBJ2-7; D is unresolved. Germline V gene sequence: CDR1 SGHRS, CDR2 YFSETQ. CDR3 size: 15 residues. Trimming took 0 bases from V and 3 from J, leaving 13 bases between them. CDR3 bases: TGCGCCAGCAGCTTGGGCCGGTTTCCAATCTACGAGCAGTACTTC. It specifies CASSLGRFPIYEQYF.

The rearrangement joins TRBV14 to TRBJ2-4; 10 nucleotides line up with TRBD1. V shed 0 bases and J 9 bases; nucleotides not matched to a gene: 11. The CDR3 extends over 17 amino acids. In germline, CDR1 is SGHDN, CDR2 FVKESK. The CDR3 sequence is CASSQDLGQGRTSIQYF. CDR3 sequence (DNA): TGTGCCAGCAGCCAAGATCTGGGACAGGGGAGGACGAGCATTCAGTACTTC. Together with reference TRBV14 and TRBJ2-4, the CDR3 gives the full variable domain: EAGVTQFPSHSVIEKGQTVTLRCDPISGHDNLYWYRRVMGKEIKFLLHFVKESKQDESGMPNNRFLAERTGGTYSTLKVQPAELEDSGVYFCASSQDLGQGRTSIQYFGAGTRLSVL.